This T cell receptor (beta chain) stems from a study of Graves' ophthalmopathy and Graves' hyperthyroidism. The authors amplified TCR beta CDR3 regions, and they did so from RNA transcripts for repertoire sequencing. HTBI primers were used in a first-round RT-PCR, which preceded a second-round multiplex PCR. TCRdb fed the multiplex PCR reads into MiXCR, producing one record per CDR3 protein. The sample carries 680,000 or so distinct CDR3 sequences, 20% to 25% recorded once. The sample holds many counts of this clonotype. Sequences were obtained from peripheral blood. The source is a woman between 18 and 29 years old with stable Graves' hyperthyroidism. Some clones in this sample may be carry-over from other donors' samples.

CDR3 nucleotides: TGCGCCAGCAGCCACCGACTAGCGGGGGACGAGCAGTACTTC. Translated, it gives CASSHRLAGDEQYF. The gene calls are TRBV4-1 and TRBJ2-7; 12 positions agree with TRBD2. The CDR3 extends over 14 amino acids. Looked up from germline, CDR1 is MGHRA and CDR2 is YSYEKL. Losses at the gene ends were 3 bases for V and 5 bases for J; bases not matched to a gene: 2.